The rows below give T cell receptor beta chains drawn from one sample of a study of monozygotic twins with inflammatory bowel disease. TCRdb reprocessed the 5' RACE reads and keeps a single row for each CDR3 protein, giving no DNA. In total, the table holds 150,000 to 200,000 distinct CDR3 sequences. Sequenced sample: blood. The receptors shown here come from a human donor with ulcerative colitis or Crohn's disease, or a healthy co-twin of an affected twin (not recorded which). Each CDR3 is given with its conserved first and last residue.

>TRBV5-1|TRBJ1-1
CASRVDRGTEAFF
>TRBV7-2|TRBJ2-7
CASSSSGAGVTYEQYF
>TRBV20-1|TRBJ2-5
CSAIKQDPLETQYF
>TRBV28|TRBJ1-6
CASSPAELYNSPLHF
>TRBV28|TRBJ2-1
CASSQNLAGVLDEQFF
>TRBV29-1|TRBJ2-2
CSVRPTRQGVTGELFF
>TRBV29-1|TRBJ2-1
CSVRDRAVGEQFF
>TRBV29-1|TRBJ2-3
CSVEDPWTSGKTDTQYF
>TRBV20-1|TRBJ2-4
CSAREGGGLPLAKNIQYF
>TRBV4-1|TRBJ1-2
CASSQSTAANYGYTF
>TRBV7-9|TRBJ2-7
CASSYGLAGTDEQYF
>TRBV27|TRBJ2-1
CASSPLAGVHNEQFF
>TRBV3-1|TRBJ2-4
CASSQEVQDIQYF
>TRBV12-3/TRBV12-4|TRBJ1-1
CASRKGLNTEAFF
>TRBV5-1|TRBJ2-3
CASSGSGSTTISTDTQYF
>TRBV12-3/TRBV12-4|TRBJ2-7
CASRPRTSGTYEQYF
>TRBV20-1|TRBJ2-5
CSASPLAGDPGQETQYF
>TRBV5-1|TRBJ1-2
CASSGDRGRYGYTF
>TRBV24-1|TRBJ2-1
CATSDLGGGNEQFF
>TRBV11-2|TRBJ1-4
CASSLRGYATNEKLFF
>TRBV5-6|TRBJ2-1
CASSSTRLAGYNEQFF
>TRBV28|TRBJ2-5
CASSTGQGRRQETQYF
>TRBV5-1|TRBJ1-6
CASSLQQEYSPLHF
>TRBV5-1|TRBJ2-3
CASSFFGGSGTDTQYF
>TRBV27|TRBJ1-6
CASSPGQGYSPLHF
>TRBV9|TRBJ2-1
CASSDRQGHEQFF
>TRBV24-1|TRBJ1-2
CATSDAGTPIYGYTF
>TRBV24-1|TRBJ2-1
CATSLPGVSYNEQFF
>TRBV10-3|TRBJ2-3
CAISDRTSGGYTDTQYF
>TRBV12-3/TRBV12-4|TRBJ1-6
CASSPVPRGVGNSPLHF
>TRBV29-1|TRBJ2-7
CSVGVTSPYEQYF
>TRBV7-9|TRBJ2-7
CASSLPQHRGGEQYF
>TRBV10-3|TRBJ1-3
CAIRTSSGNTIYF
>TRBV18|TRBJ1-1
CASSPLREGTEAFF
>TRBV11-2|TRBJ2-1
CASSLTGGHGNEQFF
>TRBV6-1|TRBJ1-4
CASTLSGSEKLFF
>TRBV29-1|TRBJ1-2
CSVERGWADGYTF
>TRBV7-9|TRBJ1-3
CASTFGTGVGNTIYF
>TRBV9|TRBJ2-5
CASSVRGQIQETQYF
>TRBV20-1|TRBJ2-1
CSAREARHNEQFF
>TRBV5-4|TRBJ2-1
CASSFQGARYNEQFF
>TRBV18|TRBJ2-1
CASSLVRGEQFF
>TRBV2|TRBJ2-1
CASSLLAGGRYNEQFF
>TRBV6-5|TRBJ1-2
CASRYDDNYGYTF
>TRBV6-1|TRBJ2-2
CASSRGTVGGELFF
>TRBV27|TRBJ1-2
CASSHRGHGYTF
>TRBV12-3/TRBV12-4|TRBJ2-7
CASSRDSFPYEQYF
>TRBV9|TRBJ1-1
CASSESIGDSMNTEAFF
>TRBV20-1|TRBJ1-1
CSASRGNTEAFF
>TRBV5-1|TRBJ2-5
CASSPDWGFETQHF
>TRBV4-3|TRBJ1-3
CASSQLAKEAGNTIYF
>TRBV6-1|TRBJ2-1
CASSGTVNSYNEQFF
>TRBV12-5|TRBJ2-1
CASGLRQANEQFF